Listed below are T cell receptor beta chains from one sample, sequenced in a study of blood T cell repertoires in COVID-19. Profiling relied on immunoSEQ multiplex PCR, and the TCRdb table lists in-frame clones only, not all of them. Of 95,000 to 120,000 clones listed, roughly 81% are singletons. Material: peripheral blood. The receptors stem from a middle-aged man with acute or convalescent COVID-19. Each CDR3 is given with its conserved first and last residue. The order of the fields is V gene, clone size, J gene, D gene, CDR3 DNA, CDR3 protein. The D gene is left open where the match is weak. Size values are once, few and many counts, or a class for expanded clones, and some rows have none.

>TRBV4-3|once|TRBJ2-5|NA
TGCGCCAGCAGCCAAGATCTGGGCAGGGGCAGAGAGACCCAGTACTTC
CASSQDLGRGRETQYF
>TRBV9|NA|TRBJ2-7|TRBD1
TGTGCCAGCAGCGTATCGGGACAGACCTACGAGCAGTACTTC
CASSVSGQTYEQYF
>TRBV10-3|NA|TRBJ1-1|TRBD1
TGTGCCATCAGTGGACAGGGTATGAACACTGAAGCTTTCTTT
CAISGQGMNTEAFF
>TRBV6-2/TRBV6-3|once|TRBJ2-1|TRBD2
TGTGCCAGCAGTCCGGGGCTAGCGGGCTACAATGAGCAGTTCTTC
CASSPGLAGYNEQFF
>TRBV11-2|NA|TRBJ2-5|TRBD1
TGTGCCAGCACCATGGACACAGGGGTACAGACCCAGTACTTC
CASTMDTGVQTQYF
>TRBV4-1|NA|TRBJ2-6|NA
TGCGCCAGCAGCCAAGCCTGGACTGGAGGCTCTGGGGCCAACGTCCTGACTTTC
CASSQAWTGGSGANVLTF
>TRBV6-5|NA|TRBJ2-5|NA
TGTGCCAGCAGGGATCCAGGGGCCCAAGAGACCCAGTACTTC
CASRDPGAQETQYF
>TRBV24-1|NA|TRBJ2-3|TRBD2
TGTGCCACCAGTGACCCCGGACTAGCGGGGGGCGAGGATACGCAGTATTTT
CATSDPGLAGGEDTQYF
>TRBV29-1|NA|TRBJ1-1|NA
TGCAGCGTTGAGGGGGGAGCTGAAGCTTTCTTT
CSVEGGAEAFF
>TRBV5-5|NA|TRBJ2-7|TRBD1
TGTGCCAGCAGCACTAAGTGGACAGGGGACTACGAGCAGTACTTC
CASSTKWTGDYEQYF
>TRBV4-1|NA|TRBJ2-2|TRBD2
TGCGCCAGCAGCCAAGAGGGGAGGGGGAACACCGGGGAGCTGTTTTTT
CASSQEGRGNTGELFF
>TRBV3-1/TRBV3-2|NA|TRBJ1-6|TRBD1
TGTGCCAGCAGCCTGACAGGGGTCAATTCACCCCTCCACTTT
CASSLTGVNSPLHF
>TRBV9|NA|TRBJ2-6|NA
TGTGCCAGCAGCGTAGTCAGGGACACTGACTCTGGGGCCAACGTCCTGACTTTC
CASSVVRDTDSGANVLTF
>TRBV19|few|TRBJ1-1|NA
TGTGCCAGTAGTATGATTAGTCATTTTACGATTATGAACACTGAAGCTTTCTTT
CASSMISHFTIMNTEAFF
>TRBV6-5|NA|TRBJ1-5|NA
TGTGCCAGCAGTTCAGGGGTCTTCGGCAATCAGCCCCAGCATTTT
CASSSGVFGNQPQHF
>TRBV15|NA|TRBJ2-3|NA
TGTGCCACCAGCCCCCCCGACGGGGATACGCAGTATTTT
CATSPPDGDTQYF
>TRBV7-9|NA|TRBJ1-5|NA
TGTGCCAGCAGCTTATCAGATAATCAGCCCCAGCATTTT
CASSLSDNQPQHF
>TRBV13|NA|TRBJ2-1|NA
TGTGCCAGCAGCCAGCCACTGGGTCGGGTCAATGAGCAGTTCTTC
CASSQPLGRVNEQFF
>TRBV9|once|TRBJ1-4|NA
TGTGCCAGCAGCGCCCGGGGGGTTGGTGAAAAACTGTTTTTT
CASSARGVGEKLFF
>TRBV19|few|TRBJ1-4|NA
TGTGCCACTACAAGTCAGGAAGGGAGAAGAAGCGAAAAACTGTTTTTT
CATTSQEGRRSEKLFF
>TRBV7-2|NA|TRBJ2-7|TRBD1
TGTGCCAGCAGCCCGGACAGGGTGGCGGGCGAGCAGTACTTC
CASSPDRVAGEQYF
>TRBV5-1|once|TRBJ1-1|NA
TGCGCCAGCAGCTTGATCCAGGGAACAGAAGCTTTCTTT
CASSLIQGTEAFF
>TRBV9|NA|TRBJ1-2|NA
TGTGCCAGCAGCGTAGACGGGTACTATGGCTACACCTTC
CASSVDGYYGYTF
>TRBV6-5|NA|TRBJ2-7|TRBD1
TGTGCCAGCAGCGCGGACAGGACCTCGTACGAGCAGTACTTC
CASSADRTSYEQYF